This T cell receptor beta chain was documented in a study of cytomegalovirus exposure and HLA in healthy donors. General observations from the study: Overall, under 200 TCR beta chains were annotated as cytomegalovirus-associated. Rarity marked most TCR sequences, yet some public TCRs occurred in many donors. Specific recognition of CMV antigens was confirmed in vitro for a few chains (all CMV-associated).

A note on this clone: Its antigen is still unknown.

The data were produced by immunoSEQ multiplex PCR, yet TCRdb's version contains in-frame clones alone and is incomplete. The profile shows 55,000 to 75,000 clones, more than 85% of them singletons. J was trimmed by 2 bases and V by 3 bases; bases with no gene match: 5. CDR1 is MNHNS, CDR2 SASEGT, per germline. The CDR3 covers 15 residues. This TCR derives from a young man in good health and CMV-seropositive. The sample consisted of PBMCs. This sequence joins TRBV6-1 and TRBJ2-7; 9 nucleotides match TRBD1. The chain's CDR3 is CASSERGQGPYEQYF. CDR3 DNA: TGTGCCAGCAGTGAGCGGGGACAGGGACCCTACGAGCAGTACTTC.